The entry below describes one TCR beta chain. Germline V gene data show CDR1 as SGHTA and CDR2 as FQGNSA. Trimming pared 1 base from V and 1 base from J, leaving 13 bases between. The CDR3 covers 16 residues. This sample was included in a study of blood T cell repertoires in COVID-19. On the study more broadly: COVID-19 samples collected from the United States, Italy and Spain covered acute and convalescent phases. From T cells, B-cell-depleted T cells, or PBMCs came the material, which was cDNA or gDNA.

Authors' analysis steps: Scientists estimated how many nucleated cells there were by amplifying reference gene primers. Profiling relied on immunoSEQ multiplex PCR, and the TCRdb table lists in-frame clones only, not all of them. D and trimming come from the DNA, and the V and J calls and clone size come from that table. This sample has 380,000 or so clones, with 81% found just once. This receptor was taken from a human donor with acute or convalescent COVID-19. The donor label of this sample is uncertain. The genes are TRBV7-2 and TRBJ1-1, with a possible D match to TRBD1 (5 bases). What was sequenced was peripheral blood. In nucleotides, the CDR3 is TGTGCCAGCAGCTTAGGTGGAGGGGTTGAGAACACTGAAGCTTTCTTT. Amino acids: CASSLGGGVENTEAFF.